This TCR beta chain comes out of a study of blood T cells in healthy people across ages. The CDR3 spans 15 residues. CDR1 and CDR2 from the germline V gene are KGHDR and SFDVKD. V was cut by 3 bases and J by 1 base, with 9 bases left in between. This clonotype was detected only a few times. Its antigen is unknown. General study results and limits: Per million T cells, TCR beta diversity dropped roughly linearly as age increased.

The authors ran a second PCR of about 6 to 11 cycles using a sample-barcoded 5' primer and a J-beta primer mix. TCRdb passed the 5' RACE reads through MiXCR, listing each CDR3 protein once. The sample consists of about 780,000 distinct CDR3 sequences, about 47% of them appearing once. Isolated per sample were at least 6 million PBMCs. The chain joins TRBV24-1 to TRBJ2-4; possibly TRBD2 for D (5 bases). Sequencing used blood. This TCR derives from a man aged 80 or over in good health. CDR3 nucleotides: TGTGCCACCAGTGATACTCGAGGGGCCAAAAACATTCAGTACTTC. Translation: CATSDTRGAKNIQYF.